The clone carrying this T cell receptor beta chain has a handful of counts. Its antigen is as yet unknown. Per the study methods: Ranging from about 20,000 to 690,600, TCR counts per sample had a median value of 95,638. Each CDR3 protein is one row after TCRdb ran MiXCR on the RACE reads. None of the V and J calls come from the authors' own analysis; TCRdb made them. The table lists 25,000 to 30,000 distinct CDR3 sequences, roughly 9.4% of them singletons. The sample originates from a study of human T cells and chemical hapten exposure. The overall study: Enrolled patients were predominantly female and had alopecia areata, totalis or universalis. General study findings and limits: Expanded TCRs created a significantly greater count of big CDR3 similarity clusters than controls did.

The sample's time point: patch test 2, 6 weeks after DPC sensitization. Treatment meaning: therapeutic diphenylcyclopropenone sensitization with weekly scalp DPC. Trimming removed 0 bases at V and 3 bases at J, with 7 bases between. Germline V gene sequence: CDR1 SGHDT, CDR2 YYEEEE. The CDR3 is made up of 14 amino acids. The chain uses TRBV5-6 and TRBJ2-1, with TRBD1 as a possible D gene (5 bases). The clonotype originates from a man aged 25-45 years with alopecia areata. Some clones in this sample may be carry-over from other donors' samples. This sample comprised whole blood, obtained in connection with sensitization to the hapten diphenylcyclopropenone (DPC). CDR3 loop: CASSLVRGYNEQFF. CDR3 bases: TGTGCCAGCAGCTTGGTAAGGGGCTACAATGAGCAGTTCTTC.